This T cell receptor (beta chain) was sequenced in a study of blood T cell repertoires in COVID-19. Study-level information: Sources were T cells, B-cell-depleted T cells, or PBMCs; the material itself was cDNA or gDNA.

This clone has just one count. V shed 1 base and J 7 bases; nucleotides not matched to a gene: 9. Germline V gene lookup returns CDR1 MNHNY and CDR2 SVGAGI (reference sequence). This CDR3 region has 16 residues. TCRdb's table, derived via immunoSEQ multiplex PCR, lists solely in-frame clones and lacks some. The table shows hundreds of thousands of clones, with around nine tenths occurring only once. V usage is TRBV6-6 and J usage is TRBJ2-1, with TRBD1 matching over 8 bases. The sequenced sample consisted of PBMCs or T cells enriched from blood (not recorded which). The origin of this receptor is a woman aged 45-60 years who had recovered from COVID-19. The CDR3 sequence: CASSYFRQGARNEQFF. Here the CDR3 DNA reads TGTGCCAGCAGTTACTTTCGGCAGGGGGCGCGAAATGAGCAGTTCTTC.